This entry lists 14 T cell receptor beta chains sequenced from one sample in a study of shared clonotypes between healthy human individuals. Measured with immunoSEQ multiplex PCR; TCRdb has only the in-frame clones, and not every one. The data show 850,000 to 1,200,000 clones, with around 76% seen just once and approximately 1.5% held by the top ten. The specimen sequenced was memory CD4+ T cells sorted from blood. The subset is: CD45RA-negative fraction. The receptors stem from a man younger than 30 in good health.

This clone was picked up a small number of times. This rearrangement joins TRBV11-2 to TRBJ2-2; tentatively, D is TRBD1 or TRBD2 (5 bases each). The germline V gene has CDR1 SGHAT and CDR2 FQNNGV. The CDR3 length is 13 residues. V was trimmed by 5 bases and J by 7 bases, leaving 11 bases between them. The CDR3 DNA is TGTGCCAGCAGCCCGGGACCTGGCGGGGAGCTGTTTTTT. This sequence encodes CASSPGPGGELFF. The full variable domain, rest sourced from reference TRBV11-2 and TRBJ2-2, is EAGVAQSPRYKIIEKRQSVAFWCNPISGHATLYWYQQILGQGPKLLIQFQNNGVVDDSQLPKDRFSAERLKGVDSTLKIQPAKLEDSAVYLCASSPGPGGELFFGEGSRLTVL.

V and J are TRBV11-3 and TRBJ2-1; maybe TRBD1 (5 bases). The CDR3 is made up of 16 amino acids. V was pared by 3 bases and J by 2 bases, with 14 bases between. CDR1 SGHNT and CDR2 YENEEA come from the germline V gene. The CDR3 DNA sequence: TGTGCCAGCAGCTTCGACAGATTTCCCCCCTACAATGAGCAGTTCTTC. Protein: CASSFDRFPPYNEQFF.

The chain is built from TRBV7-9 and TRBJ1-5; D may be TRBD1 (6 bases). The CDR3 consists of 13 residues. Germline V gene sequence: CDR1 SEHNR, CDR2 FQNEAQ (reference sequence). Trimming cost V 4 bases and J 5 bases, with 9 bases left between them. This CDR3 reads CASSWEGDQPQHF. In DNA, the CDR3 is TGTGCCAGCAGCTGGGAGGGGGATCAGCCCCAGCATTTT.

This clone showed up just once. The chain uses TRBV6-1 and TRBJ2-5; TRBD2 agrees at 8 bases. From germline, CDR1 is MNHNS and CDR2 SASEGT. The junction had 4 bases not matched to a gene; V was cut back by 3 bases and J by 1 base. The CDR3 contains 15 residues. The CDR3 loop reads CASSEQRGPQETQYF. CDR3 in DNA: TGTGCCAGCAGTGAGCAGCGGGGGCCCCAAGAGACCCAGTACTTC.

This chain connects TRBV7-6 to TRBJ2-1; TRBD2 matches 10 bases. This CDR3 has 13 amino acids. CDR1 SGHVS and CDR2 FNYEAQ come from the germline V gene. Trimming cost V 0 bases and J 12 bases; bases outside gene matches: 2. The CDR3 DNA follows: TGTGCCAGCAGCTTAGCCCTAGCGGGGGTGCAGTTCTTC. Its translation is CASSLALAGVQFF.

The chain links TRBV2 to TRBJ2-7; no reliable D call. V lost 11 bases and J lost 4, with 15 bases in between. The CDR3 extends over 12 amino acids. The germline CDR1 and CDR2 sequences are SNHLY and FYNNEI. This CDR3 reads CAGSLSSYEQYF. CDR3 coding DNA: TGTGCCGGCTCTTTATCTTCATACGAGCAGTACTTC.

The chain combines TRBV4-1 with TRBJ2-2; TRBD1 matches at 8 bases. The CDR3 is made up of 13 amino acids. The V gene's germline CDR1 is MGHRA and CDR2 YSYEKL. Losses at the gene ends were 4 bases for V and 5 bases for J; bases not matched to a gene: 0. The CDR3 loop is CASSRTGTGELFF. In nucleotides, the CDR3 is TGCGCCAGCAGCCGGACAGGGACCGGGGAGCTGTTTTTT.

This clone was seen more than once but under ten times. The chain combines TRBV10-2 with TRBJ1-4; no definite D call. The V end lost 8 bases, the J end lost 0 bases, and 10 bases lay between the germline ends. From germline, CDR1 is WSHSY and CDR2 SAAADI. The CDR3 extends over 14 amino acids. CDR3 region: CASSVTATNEKLFF. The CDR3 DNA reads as TGCGCCAGCTCGGTCACTGCAACTAATGAAAAACTGTTTTTT.

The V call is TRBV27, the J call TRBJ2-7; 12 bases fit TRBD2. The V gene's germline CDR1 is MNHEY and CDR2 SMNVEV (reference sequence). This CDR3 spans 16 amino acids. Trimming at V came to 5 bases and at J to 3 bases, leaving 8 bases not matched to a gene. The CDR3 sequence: CASSPWTSGKDYEQYF. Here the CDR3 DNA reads TGTGCCAGCAGTCCATGGACTAGCGGGAAAGACTACGAGCAGTACTTC.

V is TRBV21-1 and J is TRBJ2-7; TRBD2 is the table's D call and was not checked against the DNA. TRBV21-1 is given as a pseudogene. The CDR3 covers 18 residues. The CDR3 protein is CASSMRGRLAGNPYEQYF. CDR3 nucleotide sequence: TGTGCCAGCAGCATGAGGGGCAGACTAGCGGGCAACCCCTACGAGCAGTACTTC.

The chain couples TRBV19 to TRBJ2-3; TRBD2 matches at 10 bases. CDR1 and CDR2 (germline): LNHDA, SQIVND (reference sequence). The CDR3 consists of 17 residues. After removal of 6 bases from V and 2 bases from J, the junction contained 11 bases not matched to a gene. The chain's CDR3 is CASSRNPGLAVTDTQYF. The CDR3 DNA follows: TGTGCCAGTAGCCGCAACCCCGGACTAGCGGTCACAGATACGCAGTATTTT.

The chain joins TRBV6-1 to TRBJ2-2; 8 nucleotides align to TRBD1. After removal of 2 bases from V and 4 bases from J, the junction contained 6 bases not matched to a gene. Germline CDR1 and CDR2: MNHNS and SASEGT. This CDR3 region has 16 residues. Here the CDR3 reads CASSETTGGLTGELFF. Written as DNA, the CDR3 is TGTGCCAGCAGTGAAACAACAGGGGGGCTCACCGGGGAGCTGTTTTTT.

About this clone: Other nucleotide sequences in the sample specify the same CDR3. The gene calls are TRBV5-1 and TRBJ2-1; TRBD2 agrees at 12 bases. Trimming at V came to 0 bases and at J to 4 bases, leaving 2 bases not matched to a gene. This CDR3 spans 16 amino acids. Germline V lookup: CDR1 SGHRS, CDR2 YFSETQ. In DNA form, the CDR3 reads TGCGCCAGCAGCTTGGGACTAGCGGGGGTGTACAATGAGCAGTTCTTC. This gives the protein CASSLGLAGVYNEQFF.

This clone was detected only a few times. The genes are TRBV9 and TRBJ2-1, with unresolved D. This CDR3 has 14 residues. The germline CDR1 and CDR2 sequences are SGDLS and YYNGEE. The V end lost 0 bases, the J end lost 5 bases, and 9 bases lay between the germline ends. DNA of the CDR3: TGTGCCAGCAGCGTAGTAGCATCAGACAATGAGCAGTTCTTC. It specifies CASSVVASDNEQFF.